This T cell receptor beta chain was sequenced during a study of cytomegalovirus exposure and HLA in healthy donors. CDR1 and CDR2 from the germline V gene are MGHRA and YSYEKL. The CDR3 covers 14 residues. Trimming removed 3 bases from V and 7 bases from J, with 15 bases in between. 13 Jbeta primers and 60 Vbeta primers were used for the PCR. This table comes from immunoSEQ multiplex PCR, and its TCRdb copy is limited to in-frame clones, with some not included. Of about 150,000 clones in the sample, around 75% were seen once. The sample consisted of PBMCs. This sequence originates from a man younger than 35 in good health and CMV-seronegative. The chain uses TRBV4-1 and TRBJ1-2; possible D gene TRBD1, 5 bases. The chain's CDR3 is CASSQIGAQGGYTF. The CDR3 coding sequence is TGCGCCAGCAGCCAGATAGGCGCCCAGGGTGGCTACACCTTC.